These T cell receptor beta chains were read from a single sample in a study of CD8 T cells in ankylosing spondylitis. TCRdb ran MiXCR on the 5' RACE reads and lists one entry per CDR3 protein. The sample carries hundreds of thousands of distinct CDR3 sequences, roughly 27% recorded once. Specimen: blood, either unsorted or a sorted T cell fraction (not recorded which). These receptors were obtained from a male donor with ankylosing spondylitis. Each CDR3 is given with its conserved first and last residue. A D gene is named only where the DNA matches it firmly. Clone sizes are given selectively: once, few, many, or a class where the clone is expanded.

13,NA,TRBJ2-5,NA,TRBV7-2,CASSTSNRETQYF,TGTGCCAGCAGTACTAGCAATAGGGAGACCCAGTACTTC
11,NA,TRBJ2-1,many,TRBV5-1,CASSYEAEQFF,TGCGCCAGCAGCTATGAAGCTGAGCAGTTCTTC
18,NA,TRBJ2-1,NA,TRBV18,CASSPDGQRFSDYNEQFF,TGTGCCAGCTCACCAGACGGACAGCGATTTTCCGACTACAATGAGCAGTTCTTC
15,NA,TRBJ2-7,few,TRBV7-9,CASSSWGETNYEQYF,TGTGCCAGCAGCTCCTGGGGGGAAACGAACTACGAGCAGTACTTC
13,TRBD1,TRBJ2-7,NA,TRBV12-3/TRBV12-4,CATRGGRTNEQYF,TGTGCCACCCGAGGGGGCCGAACGAACGAGCAGTACTTC
13,NA,TRBJ2-4,NA,TRBV29-1,CSVAPADSDIQYF,TGCAGCGTCGCCCCCGCAGACAGTGACATTCAGTACTTC
16,NA,TRBJ2-1,few,TRBV10-3,CAITPRPESSYNEQFF,TGTGCCATCACCCCGCGACCGGAAAGCTCCTACAATGAGCAGTTCTTC
13,NA,TRBJ2-5,NA,TRBV7-9,CASSFAGTETQYF,TGTGCCAGCAGCTTCGCAGGGACGGAGACCCAGTACTTC
13,TRBD1,TRBJ1-2,many,TRBV5-1,CASSYGTAYGYTF,TGCGCCAGCAGCTATGGGACAGCCTATGGCTACACCTTC
15,NA,TRBJ2-3,many,TRBV24-1,CATSDYSGHTDTQYF,TGTGCCACCAGTGATTATAGCGGACACACAGATACGCAGTATTTT
14,TRBD1,TRBJ2-5,few,TRBV25-1,CASSSPGQGKTQYF,TGTGCCAGCAGTTCCCCGGGACAGGGGAAGACCCAGTACTTC
16,NA,TRBJ1-1,few,TRBV11-2,CASSLAPDIPNTEAFF,TGTGCCAGCAGCTTAGCCCCCGACATCCCGAACACTGAAGCTTTCTTT
13,NA,TRBJ1-4,few,TRBV24-1,CATGTETGEKLFF,TGTGCCACCGGGACCGAGACAGGTGAAAAACTGTTTTTT
15,TRBD1,TRBJ1-2,few,TRBV20-1,CSARDRDSFNYGYTF,TGCAGTGCTAGAGACCGGGACAGCTTTAACTATGGCTACACCTTC